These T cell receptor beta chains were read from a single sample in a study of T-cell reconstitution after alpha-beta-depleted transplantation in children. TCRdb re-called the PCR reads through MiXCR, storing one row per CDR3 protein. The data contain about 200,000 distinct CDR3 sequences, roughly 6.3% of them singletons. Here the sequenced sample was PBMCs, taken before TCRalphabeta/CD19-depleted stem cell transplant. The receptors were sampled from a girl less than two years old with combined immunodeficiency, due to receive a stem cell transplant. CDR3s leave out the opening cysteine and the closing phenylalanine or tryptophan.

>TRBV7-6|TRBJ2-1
ASSLFPFTRAYNEQF
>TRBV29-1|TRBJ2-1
SVPAGSNEQF
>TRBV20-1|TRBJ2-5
SARSPTGLVSETQY
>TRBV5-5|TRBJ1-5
ASSLSPGLSNQPQH
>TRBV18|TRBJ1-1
ASFGQMNTEAF
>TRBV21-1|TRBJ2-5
ASSKLGQGVRQETQY
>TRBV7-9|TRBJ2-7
ASSLDIMETYEQY
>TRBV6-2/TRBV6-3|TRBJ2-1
ASSYGRSNEQF
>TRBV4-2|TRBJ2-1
ASGPGLSFNEQF
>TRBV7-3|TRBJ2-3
ASSLLTGTDTQY
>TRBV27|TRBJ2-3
ASSFVAGETQY
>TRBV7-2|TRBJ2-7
ASSPQTGVPYEQY
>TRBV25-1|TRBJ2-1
ASSDPRTRSSYNEQF
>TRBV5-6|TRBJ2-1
ASSRGISSGRSNEQF
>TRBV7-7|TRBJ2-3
ASSPSGGAGTDTQY
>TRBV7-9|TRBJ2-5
ASNFAGGSPIQETQY
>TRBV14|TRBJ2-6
ASRTGANVLT
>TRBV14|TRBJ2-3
ASSQEGAGDTQY
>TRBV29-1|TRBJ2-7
SVEGQGTDEQY
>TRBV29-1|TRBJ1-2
SVEDGAFGYT